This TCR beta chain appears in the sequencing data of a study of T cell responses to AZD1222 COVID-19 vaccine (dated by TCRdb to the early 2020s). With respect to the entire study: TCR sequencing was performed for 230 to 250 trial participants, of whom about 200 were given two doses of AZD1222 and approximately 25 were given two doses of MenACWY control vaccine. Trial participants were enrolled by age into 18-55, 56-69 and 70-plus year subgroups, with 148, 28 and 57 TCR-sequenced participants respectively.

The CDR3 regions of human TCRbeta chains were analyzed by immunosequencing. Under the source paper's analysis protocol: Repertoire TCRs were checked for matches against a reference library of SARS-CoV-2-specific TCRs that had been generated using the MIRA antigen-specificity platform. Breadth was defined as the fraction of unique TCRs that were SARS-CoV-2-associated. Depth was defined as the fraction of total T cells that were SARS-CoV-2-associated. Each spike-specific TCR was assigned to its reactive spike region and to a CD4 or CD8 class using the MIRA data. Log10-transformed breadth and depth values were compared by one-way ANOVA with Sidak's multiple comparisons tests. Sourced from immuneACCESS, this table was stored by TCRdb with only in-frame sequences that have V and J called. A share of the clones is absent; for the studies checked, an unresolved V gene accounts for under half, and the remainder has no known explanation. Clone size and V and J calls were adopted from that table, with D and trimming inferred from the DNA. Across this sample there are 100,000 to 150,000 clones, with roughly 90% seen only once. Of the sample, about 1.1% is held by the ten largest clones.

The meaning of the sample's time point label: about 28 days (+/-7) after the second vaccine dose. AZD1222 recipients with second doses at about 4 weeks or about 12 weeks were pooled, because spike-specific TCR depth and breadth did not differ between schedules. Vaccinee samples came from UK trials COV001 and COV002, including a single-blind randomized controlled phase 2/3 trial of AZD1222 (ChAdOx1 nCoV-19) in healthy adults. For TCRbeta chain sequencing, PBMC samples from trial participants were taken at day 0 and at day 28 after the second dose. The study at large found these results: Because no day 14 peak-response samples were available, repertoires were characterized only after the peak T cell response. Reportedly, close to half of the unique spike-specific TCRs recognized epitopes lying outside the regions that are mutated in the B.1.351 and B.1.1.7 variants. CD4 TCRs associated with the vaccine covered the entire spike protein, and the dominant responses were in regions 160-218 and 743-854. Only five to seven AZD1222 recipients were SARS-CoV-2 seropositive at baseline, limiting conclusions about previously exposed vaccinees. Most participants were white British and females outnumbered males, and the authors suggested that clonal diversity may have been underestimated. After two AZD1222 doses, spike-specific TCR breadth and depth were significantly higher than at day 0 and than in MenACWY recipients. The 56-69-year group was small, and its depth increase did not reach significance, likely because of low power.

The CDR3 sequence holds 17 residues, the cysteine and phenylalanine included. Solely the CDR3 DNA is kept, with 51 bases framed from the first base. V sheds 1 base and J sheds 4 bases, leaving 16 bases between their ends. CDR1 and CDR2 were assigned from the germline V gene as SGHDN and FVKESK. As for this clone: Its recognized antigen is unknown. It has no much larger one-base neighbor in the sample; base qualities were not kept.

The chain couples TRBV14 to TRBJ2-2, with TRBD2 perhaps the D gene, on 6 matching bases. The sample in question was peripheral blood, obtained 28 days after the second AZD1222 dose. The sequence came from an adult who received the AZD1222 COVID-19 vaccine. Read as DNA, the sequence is TGTGCCAGCAGCCAAGTCGGAGGGAGCCGCAGCACCGGGGAGCTGTTTTTT. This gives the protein CASSQVGGSRSTGELFF.